What follows is one T cell receptor beta chain and its context. Its specificity is not known. V lost 4 bases, J lost 8 bases, and 11 bases lay in between. Germline CDR1 reads PRHDT; CDR2 reads FYEKMQ (reference sequence). The CDR3 sequence is 12 residues long. The protocol attached unique molecular identifiers to individual cDNA molecules. From the 5' RACE reads, TCRdb called clonotypes with MiXCR, one entry per CDR3 protein. The repertoire consists of under 85,000 distinct CDR3 sequences, with 13% occurring once and the leading ten covering approximately 4.7%. The data were taken from a study of early T cells in non-severe SARS-CoV-2 infection. Study in general: Bulk RNA from unsorted whole blood was sequenced; chains were unpaired.

Study observations and caveats: VDJdb matching skewed toward anti-spike CD8 responses, missing private and CD4 specificities.

V gene TRBV13 combines with J gene TRBJ1-1; the D is unclear. The sample was whole blood. The sequence came from an adult who was a healthcare worker with PCR-confirmed SARS-CoV-2 infection or an uninfected control (not recorded which). CDR3 bases: TGTGCCAGCAGCTCCTCAAGTGCAGAAGCTTTCTTT. Its translation: CASSSSSAEAFF.